This is a list of T cell receptor beta chains from one sample in a study of T cell responses to AZD1222 COVID-19 vaccine. Produced via immunoSEQ multiplex PCR; TCRdb's table is partial and in-frame only. Of more than 100,000 clones detected, roughly nine tenths appear once; the ten largest clones hold just under 10%. Sample: peripheral blood, taken on day 0 of AZD1222 vaccination. These receptors all stem from an adult in good health. Each CDR3 is given without its conserved first and last residue. Clone size is stated in some rows and not others, as once, few, many or a class when expanded.

len: 10
j_gene: TRBJ1-2
v_gene: TRBV9
abundance: -
CDR3aa: ASSSTSYGYT

len: 15
j_gene: TRBJ2-3
v_gene: TRBV7-9
abundance: -
CDR3aa: ASSLGPSGLYTDTQY

len: 14
j_gene: TRBJ2-5
v_gene: TRBV2
abundance: -
CDR3aa: ASSRVNRDRDGTQY

len: 11
j_gene: TRBJ2-7
v_gene: TRBV12-5
abundance: -
CDR3aa: ASGLPGTYEQY

len: 11
j_gene: TRBJ1-6
v_gene: TRBV28
abundance: -
CDR3aa: ASGWGGNSPLH

len: 11
j_gene: TRBJ2-3
v_gene: TRBV12-2
abundance: -
CDR3aa: ASRPRLVAPRY

len: 13
j_gene: TRBJ1-4
v_gene: TRBV7-9
abundance: once
CDR3aa: ASSVTGARNEKLF

len: 12
j_gene: TRBJ1-1
v_gene: TRBV4-1
abundance: -
CDR3aa: ASSQPGVNTEAF

len: 11
j_gene: TRBJ1-6
v_gene: TRBV6-5
abundance: -
CDR3aa: ASSYDSSSPLH

len: 11
j_gene: TRBJ2-7
v_gene: TRBV30
abundance: -
CDR3aa: AWRPHFSFEQY

len: 12
j_gene: TRBJ1-1
v_gene: TRBV5-1
abundance: -
CDR3aa: ASSLVVGVNQAF

len: 13
j_gene: TRBJ2-5
v_gene: TRBV6-5
abundance: -
CDR3aa: ASSYDRGHQETQY

len: 14
j_gene: TRBJ1-2
v_gene: TRBV19
abundance: -
CDR3aa: ASSIKGGAQDYGYT

len: 13
j_gene: TRBJ1-5
v_gene: TRBV7-9
abundance: -
CDR3aa: ASSLGVGDYQPQH

len: 15
j_gene: TRBJ2-1
v_gene: TRBV5-5
abundance: -
CDR3aa: ASSLASRTSGRWIEF

len: 9
j_gene: TRBJ2-1
v_gene: TRBV2
abundance: once
CDR3aa: ASSDDNEQF

len: 16
j_gene: TRBJ2-2
v_gene: TRBV5-1
abundance: -
CDR3aa: ASSPGLAGATNTGELF

len: 13
j_gene: TRBJ1-5
v_gene: TRBV9
abundance: -
CDR3aa: ASSVDLTSNQPQH

len: 13
j_gene: TRBJ1-6
v_gene: TRBV5-1
abundance: -
CDR3aa: ASSIRDWKNSPLH

len: 12
j_gene: TRBJ1-1
v_gene: TRBV27
abundance: -
CDR3aa: ASTRTGGNTEAF

len: 13
j_gene: TRBJ1-2
v_gene: TRBV28
abundance: -
CDR3aa: ASSSDPDGIGGYT

len: 14
j_gene: TRBJ1-1
v_gene: TRBV4-3
abundance: -
CDR3aa: ASSHSGDSSRVGAF

len: 9
j_gene: TRBJ1-2
v_gene: TRBV12-3/TRBV12-4
abundance: -
CDR3aa: ASSSLYGYT

len: 16
j_gene: TRBJ2-6
v_gene: TRBV7-6
abundance: -
CDR3aa: ASSLRLAGGPGANVLT

len: 11
j_gene: TRBJ2-7
v_gene: TRBV15
abundance: few
CDR3aa: ATSRGTEYEQY

len: 13
j_gene: TRBJ2-1
v_gene: TRBV5-1
abundance: few
CDR3aa: ASSLDPGGPNEQF